This entry lists 18 T cell receptor beta chains sequenced from one sample in a study of T cells after yellow fever vaccination. From the 5' RACE reads, TCRdb called clonotypes with MiXCR, one entry per CDR3 protein. This sample has around 230,000 distinct CDR3 sequences, with approximately 6.3% found just once. The source was CD4+ T cells sorted from PBMCs, collected on the day of the yellow fever booster vaccination. These receptors all stem from a man aged 25-45 years who received the YFV17D yellow fever vaccine.

A few counts support this clonotype. The CDR3 sequence is CSARDPRVHEQYF. DNA of the CDR3: TGCAGTGCTAGAGACCCCAGGGTCCACGAGCAGTACTTC. The rearrangement joins TRBV20-1 to TRBJ2-7; TRBD1 is a possible D gene (5 bases). The CDR3 is 13 residues long. With 0 bases removed from V and 5 bases from J, the gap between germline ends came to 11 bases. Germline V gene lookup returns CDR1 DFQATT and CDR2 SNEGSKA (reference sequence).

Details on this clonotype: This may come from a read error, since a much larger clone is one base off. CDR3 loop: CASSLLVLAVYEQYF. DNA for the CDR3: TGTGCCAGCTCACTCCTGGTGCTAGCGGTCTACGAGCAGTACTTC. This sequence joins TRBV6-2 or TRBV6-3 and TRBJ2-7, with 7 bases matching TRBD2. The V gene's germline CDR1 is MNHEY and CDR2 SVGEGT. The CDR3 runs to 15 residues. V dropped 8 bases and J dropped 3; count of bases not matched to a gene: 13.

In this sample, this clonotype turned up a few times. V and J are TRBV3-1 and TRBJ2-7; the match to TRBD2 covers 10 bases. After removal of 6 bases from V and 5 bases from J, the junction contained 25 bases not matched to a gene. CDR3 size: 20 residues. Looked up from germline, CDR1 is LGHDT and CDR2 is YNNKEL (reference sequence). This chain's CDR3 is CASSSGLGLAVPTPLNEQYF. For the CDR3, the DNA is TGTGCCAGCAGTTCGGGTCTCGGACTAGCGGTCCCCACTCCTCTCAACGAGCAGTACTTC.

V is TRBV20-1 and J is TRBJ2-5; D may be TRBD1 or TRBD2 (6 bases each). V lost 3 bases, J lost 4 bases, and 21 bases lay in between. This CDR3 spans 16 amino acids. Germline CDR1 reads DFQATT; CDR2 reads SNEGSKA (reference sequence). DNA of the CDR3: TGCAGTGCTAGCCCGGGGGCAGGCCTCCCCAGAGAGACCCAGTACTTC. Protein product: CSASPGAGLPRETQYF.

The chain employs TRBV20-1 and TRBJ2-5; TRBD1 aligns across 7 bases. In germline, CDR1 is DFQATT, CDR2 SNEGSKA (reference sequence). CDR3 length: 14 amino acids. Trimming cost V 3 bases and J 3 bases; bases outside gene matches: 7. The CDR3 coding sequence is TGCAGTGCTAGCCCCTGGGACAGAGAAGAGACCCAGTACTTC. Translated: CSASPWDREETQYF.

This chain connects TRBV12-3 or TRBV12-4 to TRBJ1-4, with TRBD1 identical over 7 bases. The CDR3 spans 13 residues. With V trimmed by 6 bases and J by 7 bases, 5 bases remained unmatched. The CDR3 region has the DNA TGTGCCAGCAGACGGGGACAGACTGAAAAACTGTTTTTT. This gives the protein CASRRGQTEKLFF.

The chain has TRBV5-1 and TRBJ2-5; no definite D call. CDR3 length: 14 residues. Per the germline V gene, CDR1 is SGHRS and CDR2 is YFSETQ. The V end was cut by 2 bases, the J end by 1 base, with 9 bases between. The CDR3 protein is CASSFGRLQETQYF. The CDR3 DNA follows: TGCGCCAGCAGCTTTGGACGTCTCCAAGAGACCCAGTACTTC.

Many counts were recorded for this clonotype. The rearrangement uses TRBV7-9 and TRBJ1-1, with D unclear. V was clipped by 2 bases and J by 1 base, with 8 bases between them. CDR3 length equals 14 residues. The germline gives CDR1 SEHNR, CDR2 FQNEAQ (reference sequence). For the CDR3, the DNA is TGTGCCAGCAGCTTAAACACAGCGAACACTGAAGCTTTCTTT. Translating it yields CASSLNTANTEAFF.

The chain is built from TRBV18 and TRBJ2-2; D is uncertain. Trimming removed 6 bases at V and 7 bases at J, with 9 bases between. CDR1 and CDR2 from the germline V gene are KGHSH and LQKENI. This CDR3 is built from 12 residues. CDR3 in amino acids: CASSPLDGELFF. The CDR3 coding sequence is TGTGCCAGCTCCCCCCTTGACGGGGAGCTGTTTTTT.

V and J are TRBV7-8 and TRBJ1-5; the D gene is possibly TRBD1 (6 bases). The length of the CDR3 is 16 residues. Germline V gives CDR1 SGHVS, CDR2 FQNEAQ. V lost 1 base to trimming and J lost 4 bases, with 14 bases between them. In nucleotides, the CDR3 is TGTGCCAGCAGCTTAGAAAACGGACAGATTAATCAGCCCCAGCATTTT. Amino acids: CASSLENGQINQPQHF.

This clonotype was seen a few times. The chain joins TRBV18 to TRBJ2-3; TRBD1 is a possible D gene (6 bases). Germline CDR1 KGHSH, CDR2 LQKENI. CDR3 length: 16 amino acids. V lost 3 bases and J 1 base, leaving 14 bases between the germline ends. The CDR3 spells CASSPIGPGGTDTQYF. The DNA of the CDR3 is TGTGCCAGCTCACCCATAGGTCCAGGGGGCACAGATACGCAGTATTTT.

This clonotype was picked up a small number of times. CDR3 amino acids: CSASPRTSGSYDEQYF. For the CDR3, the DNA is TGCAGTGCTAGTCCGAGGACTAGCGGGAGTTACGACGAGCAGTACTTC. This sequence joins TRBV20-1 and TRBJ2-7; 13 nucleotides match TRBD2. The CDR3 extends over 16 amino acids. Germline V gene data show CDR1 as DFQATT and CDR2 as SNEGSKA (reference sequence). J lost 5 bases, V lost 3 bases, and 10 bases had no gene match.

In its sample, this clonotype was seen a few times. The chain joins TRBV18 to TRBJ2-2; no firm D call. The V gene's germline CDR1 is KGHSH and CDR2 LQKENI. V lost 4 bases, J lost 1 base, and 7 bases lay in between. There are 14 residues in the CDR3. The CDR3 region is CASSRDGNTGELFF. The CDR3 nucleotides are TGTGCCAGCTCACGTGACGGGAACACCGGGGAGCTGTTTTTT. The full variable domain, rest sourced from reference TRBV18 and TRBJ2-2, is NAGVMQNPRHLVRRRGQEARLRCSPMKGHSHVYWYRQLPEEGLKFMVYLQKENIIDESGMPKERFSAEFPKEGPSILRIQQVVRGDSAAYFCASSRDGNTGELFFGEGSRLTVL.

The chain's CDR3 is CASSLQRVGPGHKTYEQYF. The CDR3 DNA sequence: TGTGCCAGCAGTTTACAGAGAGTTGGCCCGGGACACAAAACCTACGAGCAGTACTTC. This sequence joins TRBV28 and TRBJ2-7; possibly TRBD1 for D (6 bases). V was cut by 2 bases and J by 2 bases, with 25 bases left in between. Looked up from germline, CDR1 is MDHEN and CDR2 is SYDVKM. The CDR3 length is 19 residues.

This clonotype was detected many times. This chain uses TRBV5-1 with TRBJ2-5; D is uncertain. In germline, CDR1 is SGHRS, CDR2 YFSETQ. The CDR3 totals 15 residues. Deletions cut 7 bases from V and 5 bases from J, with 21 bases between. CDR3 sequence (DNA): TGCGCCAGCTATTTTCAGACTGGAGTTTCGGAGACCCAGTACTTC. Translation: CASYFQTGVSETQYF. Looking up the rest from reference TRBV5-1 and TRBJ2-5 gives the full variable domain: KAGVTQTPRYLIKTRGQQVTLSCSPISGHRSVSWYQQTPGQGLQFLFEYFSETQRNKGNFPGRFSGRQFSNSRSEMNVSTLELGDSALYLCASYFQTGVSETQYFGPGTRLLVL.

The chain couples TRBV3-1 to TRBJ2-3; the D gene is possibly TRBD1 (5 bases). V lost 7 bases and J lost 1, with 15 bases in between. Germline assignment: CDR1 LGHDT and CDR2 YNNKEL (reference sequence). CDR3 length equals 15 residues. The CDR3 nucleotides read TGTGCCAGCAACTTGCGTGGGGCCGGCACAGATACGCAGTATTTT. It specifies CASNLRGAGTDTQYF.

In its sample, this clonotype was seen a few times. The chain joins TRBV6-1 to TRBJ2-7; maybe TRBD2 (5 bases). There are 14 residues in the CDR3. V lost 7 bases and J 6 bases, leaving 19 bases between the germline ends. Germline V gene sequence: CDR1 MNHNS, CDR2 SASEGT. CDR3 region: CASTVESYRGEQYF. The CDR3 nucleotides read TGTGCCAGCACTGTGGAGAGCTATCGGGGCGAGCAGTACTTC.

The sample holds many counts of this clonotype. This chain connects TRBV6-2 or TRBV6-3 to TRBJ2-1; 12 positions agree with TRBD2. The germline V gene has CDR1 MNHEY and CDR2 SVGEGT. The CDR3 totals 20 residues. The V segment lost 8 bases and the J segment 5 bases; nucleotides outside the gene matches: 22. CDR3 loop: CASVTLGTSGLPKPHNEQFF. The CDR3 DNA sequence: TGTGCCAGCGTAACCCTGGGGACTAGCGGGTTACCGAAACCCCACAATGAGCAGTTCTTC.